This T cell receptor (beta chain) was captured in a study of T-cell memory formation after mild COVID-19. This clonotype came up a few times. Antigen: not known. Whole-study results and caveats: Clones from the second wave (peaking day 37) had unconfirmed SARS-CoV-2 specificity.

This CDR3 has 14 amino acids. Germline CDR1 is SGHRS and CDR2 is YFSETQ. V dropped 2 bases and J dropped 6 bases, with 14 bases sitting between them. TCRdb re-called the 5' RACE reads through MiXCR, storing one row per CDR3 protein. The data show 300,000 to 350,000 distinct CDR3 sequences, approximately 19% seen once. This chain joins TRBV5-1 and TRBJ1-2; TRBD1 might be the D (5 bases). The sample comprised PBMCs or a T cell subset sorted from them (not recorded which). The sequence derives from a man aged 18 to 35 who had mild COVID-19 (a few samples of this study predate the infection). Cell type and time point are not known. As DNA, the CDR3 is TGCGCCAGCAGCTTATCCGGGACGGCGGATGGCTACACCTTC. Translation gives CASSLSGTADGYTF.